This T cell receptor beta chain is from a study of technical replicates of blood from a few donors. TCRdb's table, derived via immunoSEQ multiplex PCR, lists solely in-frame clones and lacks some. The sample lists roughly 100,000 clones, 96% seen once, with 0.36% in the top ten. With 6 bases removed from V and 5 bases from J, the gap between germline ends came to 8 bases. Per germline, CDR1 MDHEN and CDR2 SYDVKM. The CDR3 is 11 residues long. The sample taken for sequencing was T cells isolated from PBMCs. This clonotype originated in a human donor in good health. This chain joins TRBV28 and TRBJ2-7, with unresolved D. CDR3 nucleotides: TGTGCCAGCAGCCAACTCAACGAGCAGTACTTC. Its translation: CASSQLNEQYF.